This T cell receptor (beta chain) was documented in a study of blood T cell repertoires in COVID-19. Across the study: The study drew acute and convalescent COVID-19 samples from the United States, Italy and Spain. PBMCs, B-cell-depleted T cells, or T cells provided the cDNA or gDNA that made up the material.

Methods used by the authors: Nucleated cell number was recorded as an estimate derived from reference gene primer amplification. Assay: immunoSEQ multiplex PCR; the TCRdb copy retains only in-frame clones and omits some. The DNA was the basis for D and trimming; V, J and clone size are from that table. The sample contains 180,000 or so clones, approximately 85% of which appear only once. The TCR originated in a human donor with active or convalescent COVID-19. The donor label of this sample is uncertain. The sample taken for sequencing was peripheral blood.

CDR3 amino acids: CASLTAPNTEAFF. The CDR3, as DNA: TGCGCCAGCTTGACAGCGCCGAACACTGAAGCTTTCTTT. The rearrangement links TRBV5-1 to TRBJ1-1, with D tentatively TRBD1 (5 bases). The V gene's germline CDR1 is SGHRS and CDR2 YFSETQ. This CDR3 comprises 13 residues. V was pared by 7 bases and J by 1 base, with 11 bases between.